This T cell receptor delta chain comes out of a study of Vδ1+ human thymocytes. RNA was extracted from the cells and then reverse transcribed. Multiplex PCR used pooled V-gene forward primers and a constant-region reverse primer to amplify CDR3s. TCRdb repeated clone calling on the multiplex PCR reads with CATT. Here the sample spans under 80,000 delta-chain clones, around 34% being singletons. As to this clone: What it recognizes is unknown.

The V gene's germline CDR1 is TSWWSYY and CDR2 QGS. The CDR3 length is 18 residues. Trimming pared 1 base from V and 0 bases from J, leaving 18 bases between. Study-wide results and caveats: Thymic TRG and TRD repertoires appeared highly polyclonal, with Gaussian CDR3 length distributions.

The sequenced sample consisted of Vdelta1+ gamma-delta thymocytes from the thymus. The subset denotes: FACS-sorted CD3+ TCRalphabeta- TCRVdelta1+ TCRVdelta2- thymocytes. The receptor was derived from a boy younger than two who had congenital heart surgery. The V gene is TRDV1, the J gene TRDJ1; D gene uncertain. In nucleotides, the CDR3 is TGTGCTCTTGGGGAACCTACCCTCCACCCCTTTTACACCGATAAACTCATCTTT. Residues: CALGEPTLHPFYTDKLIF.